The source of this TCR beta chain is a study of OX40 agonist ivuxolimab in advanced cancers. TCRdb keeps only in-frame clones here, not all; method: immunoSEQ multiplex PCR. The top ten clones hold less than 30% of a sample with 7,000 to 9,500 clones, roughly nine tenths of them seen once. V was pared by 4 bases and J by 2 bases, with 11 bases between. The CDR3 has 14 amino acids. CDR1 is ENHRY, CDR2 SYGVKD, per germline. The chain is built from TRBV10-3 and TRBJ1-1; D ambiguous. This TCR came from an adult with an advanced solid tumor such as melanoma, head and neck, liver or kidney cancer. The sequenced sample was CD4+ or CD8+ T cells sorted from blood, obtained in a trial of the OX40 agonist ivuxolimab. Written as DNA, the CDR3 is TGTGCCATCAGTGCCTCCTCAGGTAACACTGAAGCTTTCTTT. As protein: CAISASSGNTEAFF.